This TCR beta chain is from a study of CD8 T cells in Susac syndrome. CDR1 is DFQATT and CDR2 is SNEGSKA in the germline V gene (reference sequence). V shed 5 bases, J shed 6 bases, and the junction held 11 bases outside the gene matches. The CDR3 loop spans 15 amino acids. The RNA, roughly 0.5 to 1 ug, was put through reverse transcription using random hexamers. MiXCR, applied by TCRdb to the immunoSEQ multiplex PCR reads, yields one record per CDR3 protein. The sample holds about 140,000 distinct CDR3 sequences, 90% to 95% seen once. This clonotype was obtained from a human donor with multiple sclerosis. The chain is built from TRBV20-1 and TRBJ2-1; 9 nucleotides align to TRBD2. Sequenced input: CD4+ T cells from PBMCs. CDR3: CSASPSGKPRNEQFF. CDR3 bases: TGCAGTGCTTCTCCTAGCGGGAAGCCTCGCAATGAGCAGTTCTTC.